The clone carrying this TCR beta chain was counted between two and nine times. Through a sample-barcoded 5' primer and a J-beta primer mix, a second PCR was run for 7 to 11 cycles. TCRdb recomputed calls from the 5' RACE reads with MiXCR, one row per CDR3 protein. The data show around 970,000 distinct CDR3 sequences, about 51% seen once. This sample is drawn from a study of blood T cells in healthy people across ages. The germline gives CDR1 SGHAT, CDR2 FQNNGV. Trimming shortened V by 0 bases and J by 12 bases, and 16 bases separated the two germline ends. The CDR3 contains 14 residues. This sequence was found in a woman aged 55-69 years in good health. This sequence joins TRBV11-2 and TRBJ2-3; D assignment may be TRBD1 or TRBD2 (5 bases each). The sample taken for sequencing was blood. For the CDR3, the DNA is TGTGCCAGCAGCTTAGATCGCGGGTCGGGACCCCAGTATTTT. As protein: CASSLDRGSGPQYF.